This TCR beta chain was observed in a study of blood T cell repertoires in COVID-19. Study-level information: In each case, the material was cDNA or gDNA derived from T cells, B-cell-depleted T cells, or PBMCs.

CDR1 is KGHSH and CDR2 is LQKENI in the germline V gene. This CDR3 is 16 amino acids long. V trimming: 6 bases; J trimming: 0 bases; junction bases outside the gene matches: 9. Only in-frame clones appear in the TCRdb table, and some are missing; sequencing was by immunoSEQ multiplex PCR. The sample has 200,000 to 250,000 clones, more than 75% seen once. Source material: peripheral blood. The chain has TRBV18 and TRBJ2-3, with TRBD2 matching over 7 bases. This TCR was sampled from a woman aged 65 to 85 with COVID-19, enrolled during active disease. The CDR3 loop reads CASSESAGESTDTQYF. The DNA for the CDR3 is TGTGCCAGCTCTGAGAGCGCGGGAGAAAGCACAGATACGCAGTATTTT. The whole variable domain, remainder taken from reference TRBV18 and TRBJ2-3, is NAGVMQNPRHLVRRRGQEARLRCSPMKGHSHVYWYRQLPEEGLKFMVYLQKENIIDESGMPKERFSAEFPKEGPSILRIQQVVRGDSAAYFCASSESAGESTDTQYFGPGTRLTVL.